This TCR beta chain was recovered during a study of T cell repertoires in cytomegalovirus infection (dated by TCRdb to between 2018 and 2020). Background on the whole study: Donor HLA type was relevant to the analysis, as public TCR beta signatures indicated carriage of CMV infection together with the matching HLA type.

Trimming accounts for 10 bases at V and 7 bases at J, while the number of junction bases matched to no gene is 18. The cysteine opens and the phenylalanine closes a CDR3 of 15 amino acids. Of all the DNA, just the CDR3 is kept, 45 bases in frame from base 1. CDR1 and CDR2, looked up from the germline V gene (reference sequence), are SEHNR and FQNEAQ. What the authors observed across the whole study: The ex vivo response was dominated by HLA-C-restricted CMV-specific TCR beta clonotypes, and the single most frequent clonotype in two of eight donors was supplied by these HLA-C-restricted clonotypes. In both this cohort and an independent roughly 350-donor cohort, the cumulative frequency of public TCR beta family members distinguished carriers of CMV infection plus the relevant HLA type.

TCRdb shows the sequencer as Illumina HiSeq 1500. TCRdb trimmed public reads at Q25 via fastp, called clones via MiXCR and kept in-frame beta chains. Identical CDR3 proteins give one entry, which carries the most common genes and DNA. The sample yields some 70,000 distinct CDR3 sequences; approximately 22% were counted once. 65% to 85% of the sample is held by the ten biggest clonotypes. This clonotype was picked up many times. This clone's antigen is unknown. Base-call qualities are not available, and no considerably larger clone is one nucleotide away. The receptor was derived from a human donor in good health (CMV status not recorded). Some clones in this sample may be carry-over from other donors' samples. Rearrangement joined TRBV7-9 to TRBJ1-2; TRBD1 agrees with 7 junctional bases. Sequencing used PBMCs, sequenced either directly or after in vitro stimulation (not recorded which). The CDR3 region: CATITREGAPPGYTF. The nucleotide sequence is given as TGTGCCACCATCACGAGGGAGGGGGCGCCGCCTGGCTACACCTTC.